Each of the 32 T cell receptor beta chains below was sequenced from the same sample in a study of T cell responses to AZD1222 COVID-19 vaccine. The assay was immunoSEQ multiplex PCR, and TCRdb's table has in-frame clones only and misses some. The sample holds 100,000 to 150,000 clones, roughly 90% seen once. The sample in question was peripheral blood, obtained on day 0 of AZD1222 vaccination. The receptors stem from an adult in good health.

The V call is TRBV6-1, the J call TRBJ1-6; the D is unclear. The ends were cut back, 2 bases at V and 0 bases at J, with 8 bases in the middle. The CDR3 spans 16 residues. Looked up from germline, CDR1 is MNHNS and CDR2 is SASEGT. The CDR3 region is CASSERASSYNSPLHF. The CDR3 DNA sequence: TGTGCCAGCAGTGAACGGGCAAGCTCCTATAATTCACCCCTCCACTTT.

The rearrangement uses TRBV5-1 and TRBJ2-7; 8 bases are shared with TRBD1. Trimming cost V 2 bases and J 4 bases; bases outside gene matches: 8. The CDR3 length is 15 residues. Looked up from germline, CDR1 is SGHRS and CDR2 is YFSETQ. CDR3 sequence reads: CASSLGQGGGYEQYF. The CDR3 DNA is TGCGCCAGCAGCTTAGGACAGGGCGGTGGTTACGAGCAGTACTTC.

V is TRBV3-1 (or the pseudogene TRBV3-2) and J is TRBJ1-4; TRBD1 is a possible D gene (5 bases). V lost 4 bases and J lost 0, with 12 bases in between. Germline V gene data show CDR1 as LGHDT and CDR2 as YNNKEL (reference sequence). CDR3 length equals 16 residues. CDR3 in DNA: TGTGCCAGCAGCCGGGAGGACACAGCAACTAATGAAAAACTGTTTTTT. Amino acids: CASSREDTATNEKLFF.

The chain is built from TRBV6-5 and TRBJ1-2, with 8 bases matching TRBD1. Germline V gene data show CDR1 as MNHEY and CDR2 as SVGAGI. The CDR3 extends over 16 amino acids. V lost 2 bases, J lost 4 bases, and 9 bases stayed unmatched. CDR3 sequence: CASSYAGQVGAYGYTF. For the CDR3, the DNA is TGTGCCAGCAGTTACGCGGGACAGGTGGGGGCCTATGGCTACACCTTC.

The chain couples TRBV19 to TRBJ2-1, with 11 bases lining up with TRBD2. The V gene's germline CDR1 is LNHDA and CDR2 SQIVND (reference sequence). Trimming removed 9 bases from V and 7 bases from J; junction bases left unmatched: 11. CDR3 size: 15 residues. The CDR3 spells CARKDGRTSGNEQFF. The CDR3 DNA sequence: TGTGCCAGGAAGGACGGGAGGACTAGCGGGAATGAGCAGTTCTTC.

CDR3 sequence (DNA): TGTGCCAGCAGCTTAGTGGCCGGGGCCTTACTCTACGAGCAGTACTTC. It encodes CASSLVAGALLYEQYF. The chain carries TRBV7-9 and TRBJ2-7, with D perhaps TRBD1 or TRBD2 (5 bases each). The CDR3 has 16 amino acids. Trimming took 1 base from V and 3 from J, leaving 16 bases between them. Looked up from germline, CDR1 is SEHNR and CDR2 is FQNEAQ (reference sequence).

The chain links TRBV4-3 to TRBJ1-4, with D uncertain. Trimming stripped 0 bases from V and 4 bases from J, with 9 bases between. Per germline, CDR1 LGHNA and CDR2 YSLEER. The CDR3 spans 15 residues. The CDR3 bases are TGCGCCAGCAGCCAAGATACGGACTATAATGAAAAACTGTTTTTT. Its translation: CASSQDTDYNEKLFF.

The CDR3 region is CASSSGPMGSEAFF. The CDR3 bases are TGTGCCAGCAGTTCCGGACCGATGGGCTCTGAAGCTTTCTTT. The chain uses TRBV11-2 and TRBJ1-1; D not certain. The germline gives CDR1 SGHAT, CDR2 FQNNGV. V shed 6 bases and J shed 6 bases, with 17 bases lying between them. This CDR3 region has 14 residues. The full variable domain, in which reference TRBV11-2 and TRBJ1-1 provide the parts outside the CDR3, is EAGVAQSPRYKIIEKRQSVAFWCNPISGHATLYWYQQILGQGPKLLIQFQNNGVVDDSQLPKDRFSAERLKGVDSTLKIQPAKLEDSAVYLCASSSGPMGSEAFFGQGTRLTVV.

This rearrangement joins TRBV6-5 to TRBJ2-1; a possible D gene is TRBD1 (6 bases). Germline loops: CDR1 MNHEY, CDR2 SVGAGI. The V end lost 4 bases, the J end lost 7 bases, and 14 bases lay between the germline ends. This CDR3 region has 14 residues. This CDR3 is CASSSDRTLNEQFF. The CDR3 DNA sequence: TGTGCCAGCAGTTCAGACAGGACGCTTAATGAGCAGTTCTTC.

This chain joins TRBV27 and TRBJ2-1; D not resolved. This CDR3 has 12 residues. The V gene's germline CDR1 is MNHEY and CDR2 SMNVEV (reference sequence). V was pared by 6 bases and J by 6 bases, with 9 bases between. CDR3 sequence: CASRLDGNEQFF. CDR3 nucleotides: TGTGCCAGCAGGTTGGATGGCAATGAGCAGTTCTTC.

This clone was found a few times. The genes are TRBV18 and TRBJ1-2, with 7 nucleotides matching TRBD1. This CDR3 is built from 16 residues. Germline loops: CDR1 KGHSH, CDR2 LQKENI. Trimming cost V 1 base and J 4 bases; bases outside gene matches: 9. The CDR3 nucleotides read TGTGCCAGCTCACCACTCCGGCCAGGGGGGATCTATGGCTACACCTTC. This codes for CASSPLRPGGIYGYTF.

This chain connects TRBV19 to TRBJ2-1; the match to TRBD1 covers 9 bases. Germline CDR1 is LNHDA and CDR2 is SQIVND (reference sequence). The CDR3 is 15 residues long. V was pared by 7 bases and J by 6 bases, with 10 bases of the junction left unmatched. The CDR3 region is CASTTGQGGFNEQFF. CDR3 DNA sequence: TGTGCCAGTACTACGGGACAGGGAGGGTTCAATGAGCAGTTCTTC. The whole variable domain, remainder taken from reference TRBV19 and TRBJ2-1, is DGGITQSPKYLFRKEGQNVTLSCEQNLNHDAMYWYRQDPGQGLRLIYYSQIVNDFQKGDIAEGYSVSREKKESFPLTVTSAQKNPTAFYLCASTTGQGGFNEQFFGPGTRLTVL.

The rearrangement uses TRBV6-1 and TRBJ1-1; TRBD1 matches 8 bases. The CDR3 sequence is 17 residues long. The V gene's germline CDR1 is MNHNS and CDR2 SASEGT. Trimming cost V 0 bases and J 2 bases; bases outside gene matches: 8. The CDR3 DNA follows: TGTGCCAGCAGTGAAGCTGTTTGGACAGGGCTTAACACTGAAGCTTTCTTT. Protein sequence: CASSEAVWTGLNTEAFF.

This clone was detected only a few times. The J gene is TRBJ2-7, the V gene TRBV19; TRBD2 agrees at 14 bases. The V gene's germline CDR1 is LNHDA and CDR2 SQIVND (reference sequence). The V segment lost 5 bases and the J segment 7 bases; nucleotides outside the gene matches: 7. The CDR3 runs to 15 residues. The CDR3 region is CASSLGLAGGYEQYF. For the CDR3, the DNA is TGTGCCAGTAGTCTCGGACTAGCGGGAGGATATGAGCAGTACTTC.

This clone has only one observation. The chain employs TRBV6-2 or TRBV6-3 and TRBJ2-2; tentative D call: TRBD2 (5 bases). CDR1 MNHEY and CDR2 SVGEGT come from the germline V gene. V lost 6 bases and J 1 base, leaving 15 bases between the germline ends. This CDR3 has 16 amino acids. DNA for the CDR3: TGTGCCAGCAGGCCTAGAGCGGAGCTGAACACCGGGGAGCTGTTTTTT. Translated, it gives CASRPRAELNTGELFF.

The gene calls are TRBV19 and TRBJ1-2; D is unresolved. CDR1 and CDR2 from the germline V gene are LNHDA and SQIVND (reference sequence). The CDR3 totals 13 residues. The V end was cut by 5 bases, the J end by 7 bases, with 14 bases between. CDR3 sequence reads: CASSPGLIRGYTF. In nucleotides, the CDR3 is TGTGCCAGTAGTCCGGGCCTCATACGTGGCTACACCTTC. Drawing the rest from reference TRBV19 and TRBJ1-2, the complete variable domain is DGGITQSPKYLFRKEGQNVTLSCEQNLNHDAMYWYRQDPGQGLRLIYYSQIVNDFQKGDIAEGYSVSREKKESFPLTVTSAQKNPTAFYLCASSPGLIRGYTFGSGTRLTVV.

In its sample, this clone was seen once. V usage is TRBV9 and J usage is TRBJ2-1; 7 bases are shared with TRBD2. The CDR3 spans 17 residues. The ends lost 3 bases at V and 6 bases at J; junction bases unmatched: 15. CDR1 and CDR2 (germline): SGDLS, YYNGEE. The CDR3 here is CASSAPLAGEDPNEQFF. CDR3 nucleotide sequence: TGTGCCAGCAGCGCCCCGTTGGCGGGAGAGGACCCCAATGAGCAGTTCTTC. The whole variable domain, filled in from reference TRBV9 and TRBJ2-1, reads DSGVTQTPKHLITATGQRVTLRCSPRSGDLSVYWYQQSLDQGLQFLIQYYNGEERAKGNILERFSAQQFPDLHSELNLSSLELGDSALYFCASSAPLAGEDPNEQFFGPGTRLTVL.

The chain has TRBV7-3 and TRBJ1-2; weak D call: TRBD1 (6 bases). The CDR3 spans 14 residues. With 11 bases removed from V and 4 bases from J, the gap between germline ends came to 20 bases. Germline V gene data show CDR1 as SGHTA and CDR2 as FQGTGA. The chain's CDR3 is CAARTDPVSYGYTF. The CDR3 bases are TGTGCCGCAAGGACAGACCCAGTCAGCTATGGCTACACCTTC. The complete variable domain, with remaining parts taken from reference TRBV7-3 and TRBJ1-2, reads GAGVSQTPSNKVTEKGKYVELRCDPISGHTALYWYRQSLGQGPEFLIYFQGTGAADDSGLPNDRFFAVRPEGSVSTLKIQRTERGDSAVYLCAARTDPVSYGYTFGSGTRLTVV.

This clone was found once. V is TRBV7-9 and J is TRBJ1-1; 7 bases align to TRBD1. With 5 bases clipped from V and 1 base from J, the junction kept 4 bases outside the gene matches. CDR3 length: 14 residues. CDR1 SEHNR and CDR2 FQNEAQ come from the germline V gene (reference sequence). The CDR3 DNA reads TGTGCCAGCAGCATCGGACAGGCGAACACTGAAGCTTTCTTT. Amino acids: CASSIGQANTEAFF.

The chain links TRBV9 to TRBJ1-1; D not resolved. V was cut by 4 bases and J by 0 bases, with 10 bases left in between. The CDR3 loop spans 14 amino acids. Germline CDR1 reads SGDLS; CDR2 reads YYNGEE. The CDR3 protein is CASSSETVNTEAFF. The CDR3 coding sequence is TGTGCCAGCAGCTCAGAAACAGTGAACACTGAAGCTTTCTTT. The full variable domain, with the rest looked up from reference TRBV9 and TRBJ1-1, is DSGVTQTPKHLITATGQRVTLRCSPRSGDLSVYWYQQSLDQGLQFLIQYYNGEERAKGNILERFSAQQFPDLHSELNLSSLELGDSALYFCASSSETVNTEAFFGQGTRLTVV.

The chain recombines TRBV2 with TRBJ2-1; 14 bases match TRBD2. The CDR3 runs to 14 residues. V lost 7 bases, J lost 9 bases, and 5 bases stayed unmatched. Germline V lookup: CDR1 SNHLY, CDR2 FYNNEI. CDR3 loop: CASMRLAGGGEQFF. The CDR3 region has the DNA TGTGCCAGCATGCGACTAGCGGGAGGGGGTGAGCAGTTCTTC.

The genes are TRBV9 and TRBJ2-5, with D perhaps TRBD2 (6 bases). Germline CDR1 reads SGDLS; CDR2 reads YYNGEE. The V gene lost 0 bases and the J gene lost 5 bases, with 14 bases spanning the gap. The CDR3 is 15 residues long. The CDR3 region is CASSVGGAVWETQYF. In DNA, the CDR3 is TGTGCCAGCAGCGTAGGCGGGGCGGTTTGGGAGACCCAGTACTTC.

This chain links TRBV9 with TRBJ2-7; the match to TRBD2 covers 8 bases. CDR3 length: 15 residues. Germline-derived CDR1 and CDR2 are SGDLS and YYNGEE. V shed 2 bases, J shed 0 bases, and the junction held 4 bases outside the gene matches. CDR3 amino acids: CASSVGRGLSYEQYF. The CDR3 coding sequence is TGTGCCAGCAGCGTCGGGAGGGGTCTCTCCTACGAGCAGTACTTC.

The CDR3, as DNA: TGCGCCAGCAGCCAATGGTTAGGACAGGGATCTTACGAGCAGTACTTC. Encoded protein: CASSQWLGQGSYEQYF. The gene calls are TRBV4-3 and TRBJ2-7, with 8 bases identical to TRBD1. The V and J ends lost 2 bases and 4 bases, in that order; junction bases with no gene match: 10. Germline V gene lookup returns CDR1 LGHNA and CDR2 YSLEER. The CDR3 has 16 residues.

This rearrangement joins TRBV21-1 to TRBJ2-7; the table assigns TRBD2, which was not confirmed against the DNA. TRBV21-1 is tagged as a pseudogene. The CDR3 has 16 amino acids. CDR3 coding DNA: TGTGCCAGCAGCAAAGTATCGGGACTAGGCTTAGACGAGCAGTACTTC. Protein product: CASSKVSGLGLDEQYF.

The chain combines TRBV9 with TRBJ2-1; D not resolved. The ends were cut back, 3 bases at V and 7 bases at J, with 8 bases in the middle. Germline V gene data show CDR1 as SGDLS and CDR2 as YYNGEE. The CDR3 has 12 amino acids. CDR3 sequence: CASSASANEQFF. The DNA of the CDR3 is TGTGCCAGCAGCGCCTCAGCTAATGAGCAGTTCTTC.

This clone was detected only once. This chain joins TRBV18 and TRBJ2-1; TRBD2 is a possible D gene (6 bases). From germline, CDR1 is KGHSH and CDR2 LQKENI. V dropped 0 bases and J dropped 0 bases, with 15 bases sitting between them. The CDR3 is 18 amino acids. CDR3 region: CASSPPTRELPSYNEQFF. The CDR3 DNA is TGTGCCAGCTCACCACCGACCCGGGAGCTGCCCTCCTACAATGAGCAGTTCTTC.

This clone was seen just once. The rearrangement uses TRBV12-3 or TRBV12-4 and TRBJ2-1; D is undetermined. V was cut by 8 bases and J by 9 bases, with 14 bases left in between. The CDR3 is made up of 12 amino acids. The CDR3 loop reads CASSDRAPEQFF. The CDR3 bases are TGTGCCAGCTCCGACCGGGCTCCTGAGCAGTTCTTC.

The rearrangement joins TRBV19 to TRBJ1-2, with D maybe TRBD1 (5 bases). The CDR3 runs 14 residues. Germline assignment: CDR1 LNHDA and CDR2 SQIVND (reference sequence). Trimming took off 2 bases at V and 6 bases at J, with 13 bases between the two ends. The CDR3 reads CASSILGGSDGYTF. CDR3 sequence (DNA): TGTGCCAGTAGTATATTGGGGGGATCGGATGGCTACACCTTC.

The V gene is TRBV19, the J gene TRBJ2-3; D possibly corresponds to TRBD2 (6 bases). The CDR3 runs to 16 residues. The ends were cut back, 0 bases at V and 4 bases at J, with 14 bases in the middle. Germline assignment: CDR1 LNHDA and CDR2 SQIVND (reference sequence). This CDR3 is CASSIDRAGWADTQYF. CDR3 in DNA: TGTGCCAGTAGTATAGATCGGGCGGGATGGGCAGATACGCAGTATTTT. The full variable domain, completed using reference TRBV19 and TRBJ2-3, is DGGITQSPKYLFRKEGQNVTLSCEQNLNHDAMYWYRQDPGQGLRLIYYSQIVNDFQKGDIAEGYSVSREKKESFPLTVTSAQKNPTAFYLCASSIDRAGWADTQYFGPGTRLTVL.

CDR3 DNA: TGCGCCAGCAGCCACGCCGATAGGGATGGCTACACCTTC. This sequence encodes CASSHADRDGYTF. The V and J genes are TRBV5-1 and TRBJ1-2; D gene ambiguous. CDR1 and CDR2 from the germline V gene are SGHRS and YFSETQ. Trimming pared 4 bases from V and 6 bases from J, leaving 13 bases between. This CDR3 region has 13 residues.

The chain joins TRBV7-8 to TRBJ1-5; D not resolved. The CDR3 is 16 amino acids. Trimming pared 6 bases from V and 0 bases from J, leaving 15 bases between. Germline V gene sequence: CDR1 SGHVS, CDR2 FQNEAQ. CDR3 nucleotides: TGTGCCAGCAGTTATACGACACTAAGTAGCAATCAGCCCCAGCATTTT. It yields the protein CASSYTTLSSNQPQHF.